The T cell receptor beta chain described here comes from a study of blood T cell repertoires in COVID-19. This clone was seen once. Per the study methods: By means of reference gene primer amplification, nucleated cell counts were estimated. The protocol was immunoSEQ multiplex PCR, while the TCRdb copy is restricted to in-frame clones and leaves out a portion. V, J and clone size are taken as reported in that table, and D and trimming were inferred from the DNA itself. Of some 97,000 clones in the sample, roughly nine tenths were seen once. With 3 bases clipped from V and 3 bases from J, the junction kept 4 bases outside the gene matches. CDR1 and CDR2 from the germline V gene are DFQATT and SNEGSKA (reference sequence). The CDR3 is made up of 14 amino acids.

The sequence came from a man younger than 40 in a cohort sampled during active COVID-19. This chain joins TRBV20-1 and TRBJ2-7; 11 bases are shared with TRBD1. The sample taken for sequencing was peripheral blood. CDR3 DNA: TGCAGTGCTAGTCTGGGACAGGGGGTCTACGAGCAGTACTTC. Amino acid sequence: CSASLGQGVYEQYF.